Listed below are T cell receptor beta chains from one sample, sequenced in a study of blood T cell repertoires in COVID-19. TCRdb keeps only in-frame clones here, not all; method: immunoSEQ multiplex PCR. The table has about 310,000 clones, 80% to 90% seen once. Sequencing was performed on PBMCs or T cells enriched from blood (not recorded which). The receptors shown here come from a man aged 25-40 years who had recovered from COVID-19. Both conserved end residues are part of each CDR3. Each record gives: V gene, J gene, clone size, D gene, CDR3 DNA, CDR3 protein. D genes are given only for firm matches. Rows give clone size only sometimes, using once, few, many, or a class for an expanded clone.

TRBV29-1,TRBJ1-4,NA,NA,TGCAGCGTCACGGGTCCCGATGAAAAACTGTTTTTT,CSVTGPDEKLFF
TRBV6-5,TRBJ1-2,once,NA,TGTGCCAGCAGTTACCAGGGTGGGGGCTTGAATGGCTACACCTTC,CASSYQGGGLNGYTF
TRBV24-1,TRBJ2-3,NA,TRBD1,TGTGCCACCAGTGATCCGGACAGGGGAAGCACAGATACGCAGTATTTT,CATSDPDRGSTDTQYF
TRBV4-2,TRBJ1-4,NA,TRBD1,TGTGCCAGCAGCCTCGGACAGGGGGATGAAAAACTGTTTTTT,CASSLGQGDEKLFF
TRBV7-8,TRBJ2-3,NA,NA,TGTGCCAGCAGCCAGCGAGCTGATACGCAGTATTTT,CASSQRADTQYF
TRBV6-1,TRBJ2-1,once,TRBD1,TGTGCCAGCAGTGGGGGACAGGGGTTCGGGGACAATGAGCAGTTCTTC,CASSGGQGFGDNEQFF
TRBV2,TRBJ1-4,NA,NA,TGTGCCAGCAAGCCAACCATCGCAACTAATGAAAAACTGTTTTTT,CASKPTIATNEKLFF
TRBV15,TRBJ1-6,NA,TRBD1,TGTGCCACCAGCAGAGATCGCGAGGGGGCGGGATCACCCCTCCACTTT,CATSRDREGAGSPLHF
TRBV11-3,TRBJ2-3,once,NA,TGTGCCAGCAGTTACCGGGGCACAGATACGCAGTATTTT,CASSYRGTDTQYF
TRBV7-9,TRBJ1-5,NA,NA,TGTGCCAGCAGCTTAGAGGGGAGCGGGCAGCCCCAGCATTTT,CASSLEGSGQPQHF
TRBV19,TRBJ2-7,NA,NA,TGTGCCAGTAGAGACAGGACCTCCTACGAGCAGTACTTC,CASRDRTSYEQYF
TRBV5-6,TRBJ1-1,NA,TRBD1,TGTGCCAGCAGCTTTGGACAGGGGGACACTGAAGCTTTCTTT,CASSFGQGDTEAFF
TRBV10-3,TRBJ1-2,NA,TRBD1,TGTGCCGCACAGGGGGCGGATGGCTACACCTTC,CAAQGADGYTF
TRBV4-1,TRBJ1-1,NA,TRBD1,TGCGCCAGCAGAATAGCAGGGGGTCGAGAAGCTTTCTTT,CASRIAGGREAFF
TRBV7-3,TRBJ2-1,NA,NA,TGTGCCAGCATGGGGGCATCCAATGAGCAGTTCTTC,CASMGASNEQFF
TRBV9,TRBJ2-5,once,TRBD1,TGTGCCAGCAGCGACGGGACAGTCTTAGAGACCCAGTACTTC,CASSDGTVLETQYF
TRBV7-9,TRBJ2-3,few,TRBD2,TGTGCCAGCAGCCCTAGCGGGAGGGGCACAGATACGCAGTATTTT,CASSPSGRGTDTQYF
TRBV7-6,TRBJ2-2,NA,TRBD1,TGTGCCAGCAGCTTAGTACAGGGGAGCACCGGGGAGCTGTTTTTT,CASSLVQGSTGELFF
TRBV7-9,TRBJ2-7,NA,TRBD1,TGTGCCAGCAGCGCGATACCGGGACAGGGGGCCTACGAGCAGTACTTC,CASSAIPGQGAYEQYF
TRBV12-3/TRBV12-4,TRBJ1-2,NA,NA,TGTGCCAGCAGTCTACCGCAGGGAACGGGCTACACCTTC,CASSLPQGTGYTF
TRBV2,TRBJ1-1,NA,NA,TGTGCCAGCAGTGGTCAGGGACAGAACACTGAAGCTTTCTTT,CASSGQGQNTEAFF
TRBV5-1,TRBJ1-1,NA,NA,TGCGCCAGCAGCTTGGGTCACGTTGGAGGGAACACTGAAGCTTTCTTT,CASSLGHVGGNTEAFF
TRBV4-2,TRBJ1-1,NA,NA,TGTGCCAGCAGCCAGGTGTGGGGAGACGACACTGAAGCTTTCTTT,CASSQVWGDDTEAFF
TRBV29-1,TRBJ1-1,NA,TRBD1,TGCAGCGCAATTTCACAGGGGAGGAAGGCTGAAGCTTTCTTT,CSAISQGRKAEAFF
TRBV19,TRBJ1-2,many,TRBD1,TGTGCCAGTAGTATCACAGGGGTTAATGGCTACACCTTC,CASSITGVNGYTF
TRBV30,TRBJ1-5,NA,NA,TGTGCCTGGAGCGGGGGGGGCAATCAGCCCCAGCATTTT,CAWSGGGNQPQHF
TRBV12-3/TRBV12-4,TRBJ1-1,NA,NA,TGTGCCAGCAGTTTAGTGACGGGCACTGAAGCTTTCTTT,CASSLVTGTEAFF
TRBV30,TRBJ1-1,NA,NA,TGTGCCTGGAGTCGCTCCATTTACCAGGGTGGGGCTGAAGCTTTCTTT,CAWSRSIYQGGAEAFF
TRBV6-6,TRBJ1-1,NA,NA,TGTGCCAGCAGTTACGTGTCTGTGAACACTGAAGCTTTCTTT,CASSYVSVNTEAFF
TRBV29-1,TRBJ2-3,NA,TRBD2,TGCAGCGCACAGAGACTAGCGTATGGGACAGATACGCAGTATTTT,CSAQRLAYGTDTQYF
TRBV24-1,TRBJ2-4,NA,NA,TGTGCCACCAGTGACGGCGCAGGGGGGGCCAAAAACATTCAGTACTTC,CATSDGAGGAKNIQYF
TRBV27,TRBJ2-7,NA,NA,TGTGCCAGCAGTTGGGCCTCCCCCCCTTATGACGAGCAGTACTTC,CASSWASPPYDEQYF
TRBV15,TRBJ1-6,few,NA,TGTGCCACCAGCCCAGATCGTATAGCGGCCTCACCCCTCCACTTT,CATSPDRIAASPLHF